What follows are 4 T cell receptor beta chains derived from one specimen sequenced in a study of blood T cell repertoires in COVID-19 (dated by TCRdb to 2019 to 2021). Library construction relied on the immunoSEQ multiplex PCR assay. Not all clones reach the TCRdb copy of this immuneACCESS table, which keeps in-frame sequences only. Checked studies attribute under half of the gap to unresolved V genes and leave the rest unexplained. Counted in this sample were about 240,000 clones; roughly 82% of them appeared once. Roughly 12% of the sample goes to the ten largest clones. What was sequenced was peripheral blood. The receptors originated from an elderly man with acute or convalescent COVID-19.

Note on this clone: Other DNA sequences in this specimen translate into the identical CDR3. The rearrangement uses TRBV29-1 and TRBJ1-5; TRBD1 agrees at 9 bases. Trimming took 4 bases from V and 2 from J; bases not matched to a gene: 0. This CDR3 has 13 residues. Per the germline V gene, CDR1 is SQVTM and CDR2 is ANQGSEA. The chain's CDR3 is CSVGQGGNQPQHF. CDR3 coding DNA: TGCAGCGTTGGACAGGGGGGCAATCAGCCCCAGCATTTT.

The V and J genes are TRBV7-9 and TRBJ2-5, with D possibly being TRBD2 (6 bases). This CDR3 comprises 14 residues. The germline V gene encodes CDR1 SEHNR and CDR2 FQNEAQ (reference sequence). Trimming removed 1 base from V and 5 bases from J, with 11 bases in between. The CDR3, as DNA: TGTGCCAGCAGCTTAGTCGGCGGGGCGGAGACCCAGTACTTC. The encoded protein is CASSLVGGAETQYF.

As to this clone: Other nucleotide sequences in the sample specify the same CDR3. The chain uses TRBV5-4 and TRBJ1-5; D unclear. The CDR3 spans 13 residues. V lost 0 bases, J lost 4 bases, and 5 bases lay in between. The germline CDR1 and CDR2 sequences are SGHNT and YYREEE (reference sequence). The CDR3 DNA reads TGTGCCAGCAGCTTGGCCGGGAATCAGCCCCAGCATTTT. This sequence encodes CASSLAGNQPQHF. The variable domain in full, with the rest retrieved from reference TRBV5-4 and TRBJ1-5, is ETGVTQSPTHLIKTRGQQVTLRCSSQSGHNTVSWYQQALGQGPQFIFQYYREEENGRGNFPPRFSGLQFPNYSSELNVNALELDDSALYLCASSLAGNQPQHFGDGTRLSIL.

The chain is built from TRBV5-1 and TRBJ1-6; 7 nucleotides align to TRBD1. Germline CDR1 is SGHRS and CDR2 is YFSETQ. The J segment lost 10 bases and the V segment lost 2 bases, leaving 6 bases of the junction unmatched. The CDR3 is 14 amino acids. The CDR3 sequence: CASSFDRVGSPLHF. CDR3 DNA: TGCGCCAGCAGCTTCGACAGGGTAGGCTCACCCCTCCACTTT.